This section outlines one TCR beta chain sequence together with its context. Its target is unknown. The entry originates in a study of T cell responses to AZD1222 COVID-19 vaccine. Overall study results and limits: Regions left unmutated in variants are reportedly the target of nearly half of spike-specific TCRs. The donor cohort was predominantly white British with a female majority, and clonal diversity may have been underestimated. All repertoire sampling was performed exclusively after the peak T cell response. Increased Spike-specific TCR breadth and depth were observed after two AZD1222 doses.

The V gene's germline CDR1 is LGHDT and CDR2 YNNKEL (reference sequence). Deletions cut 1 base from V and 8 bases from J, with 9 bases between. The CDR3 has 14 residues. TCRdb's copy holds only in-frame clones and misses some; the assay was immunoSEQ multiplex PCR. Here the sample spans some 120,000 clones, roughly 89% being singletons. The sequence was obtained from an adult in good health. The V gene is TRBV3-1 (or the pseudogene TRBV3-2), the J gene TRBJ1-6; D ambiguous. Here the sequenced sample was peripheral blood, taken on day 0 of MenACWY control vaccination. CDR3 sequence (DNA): TGTGCCAGCAGCCAAGTTTTCAGAGATTCACCCCTCCACTTT. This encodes CASSQVFRDSPLHF.